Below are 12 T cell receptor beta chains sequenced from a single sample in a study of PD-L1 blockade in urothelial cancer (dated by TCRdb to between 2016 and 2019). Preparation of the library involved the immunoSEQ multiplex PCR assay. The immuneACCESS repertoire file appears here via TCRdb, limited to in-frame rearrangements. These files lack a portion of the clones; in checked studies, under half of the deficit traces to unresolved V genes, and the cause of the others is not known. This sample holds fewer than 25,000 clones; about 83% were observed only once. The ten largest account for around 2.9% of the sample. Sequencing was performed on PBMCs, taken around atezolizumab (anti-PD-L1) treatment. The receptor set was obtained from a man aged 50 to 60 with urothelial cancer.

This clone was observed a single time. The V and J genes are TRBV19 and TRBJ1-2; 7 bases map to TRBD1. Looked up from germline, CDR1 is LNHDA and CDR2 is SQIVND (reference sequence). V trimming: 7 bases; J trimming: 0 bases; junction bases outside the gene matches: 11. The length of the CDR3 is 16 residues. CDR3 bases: TGTGCCAGTAAGATAGACAGGGACTATTCTAACTATGGCTACACCTTC. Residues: CASKIDRDYSNYGYTF.

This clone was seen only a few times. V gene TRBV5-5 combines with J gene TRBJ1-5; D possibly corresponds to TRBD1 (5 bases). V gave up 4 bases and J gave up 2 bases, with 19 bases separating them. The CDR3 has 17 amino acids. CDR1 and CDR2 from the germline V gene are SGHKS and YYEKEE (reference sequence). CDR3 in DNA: TGTGCCAGCAGCGGAAGGATGACAGATCCTGGCAATCAGCCCCAGCATTTT. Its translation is CASSGRMTDPGNQPQHF.

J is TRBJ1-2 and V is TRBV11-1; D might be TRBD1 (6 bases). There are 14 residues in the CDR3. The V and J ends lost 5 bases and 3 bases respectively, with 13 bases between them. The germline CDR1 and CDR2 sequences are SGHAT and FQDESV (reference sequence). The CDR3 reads CASSIRTEDYGYTF. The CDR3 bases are TGTGCCAGCAGCATCCGGACAGAGGACTATGGCTACACCTTC.

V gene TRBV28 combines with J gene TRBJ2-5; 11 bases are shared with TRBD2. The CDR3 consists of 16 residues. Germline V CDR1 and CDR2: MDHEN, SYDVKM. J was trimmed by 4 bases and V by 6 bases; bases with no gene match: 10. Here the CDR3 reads CASSPSGRSLGETQYF. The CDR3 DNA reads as TGTGCCAGCAGCCCTAGCGGGAGGTCTCTCGGAGAGACCCAGTACTTC.

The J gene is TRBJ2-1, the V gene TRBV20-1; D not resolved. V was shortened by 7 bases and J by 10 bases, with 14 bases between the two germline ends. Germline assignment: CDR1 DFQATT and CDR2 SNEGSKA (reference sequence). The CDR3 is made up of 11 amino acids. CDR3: CSVRLLLEQFF. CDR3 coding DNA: TGCAGTGTGCGGTTGTTGTTGGAGCAGTTCTTC.

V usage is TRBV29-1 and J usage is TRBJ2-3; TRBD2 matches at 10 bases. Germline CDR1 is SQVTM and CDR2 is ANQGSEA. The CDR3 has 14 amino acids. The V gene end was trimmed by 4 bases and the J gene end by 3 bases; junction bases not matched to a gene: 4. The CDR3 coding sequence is TGCAGCGTTGTTAGCGGGAGGAGGACAGATACGCAGTATTTT. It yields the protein CSVVSGRRTDTQYF.

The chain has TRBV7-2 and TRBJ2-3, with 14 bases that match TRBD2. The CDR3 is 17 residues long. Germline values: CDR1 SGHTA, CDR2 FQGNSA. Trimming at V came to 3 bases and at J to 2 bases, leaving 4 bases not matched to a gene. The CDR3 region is CASSFMTSGRVTDTQYF. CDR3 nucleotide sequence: TGTGCCAGCAGCTTCATGACTAGCGGGAGGGTCACAGATACGCAGTATTTT.

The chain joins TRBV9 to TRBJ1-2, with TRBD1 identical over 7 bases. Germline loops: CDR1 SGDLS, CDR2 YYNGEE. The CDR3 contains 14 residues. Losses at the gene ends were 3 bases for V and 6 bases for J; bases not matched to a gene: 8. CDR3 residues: CASSALQGLDGYTF. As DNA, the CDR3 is TGTGCCAGCAGCGCCTTACAGGGGTTAGATGGCTACACCTTC.

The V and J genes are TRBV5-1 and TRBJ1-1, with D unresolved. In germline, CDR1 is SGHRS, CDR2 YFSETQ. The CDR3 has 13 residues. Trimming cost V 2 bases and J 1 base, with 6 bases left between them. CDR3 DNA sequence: TGCGCCAGCAGCTTCGGAGCGAACACTGAAGCTTTCTTT. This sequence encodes CASSFGANTEAFF.

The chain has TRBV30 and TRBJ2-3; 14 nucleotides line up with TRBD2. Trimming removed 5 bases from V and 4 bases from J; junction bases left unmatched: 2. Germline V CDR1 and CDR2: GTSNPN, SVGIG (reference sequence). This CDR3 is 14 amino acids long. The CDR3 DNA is TGTGCCTGGGGACTAGCGGGAGGATCAGATACGCAGTATTTT. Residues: CAWGLAGGSDTQYF.

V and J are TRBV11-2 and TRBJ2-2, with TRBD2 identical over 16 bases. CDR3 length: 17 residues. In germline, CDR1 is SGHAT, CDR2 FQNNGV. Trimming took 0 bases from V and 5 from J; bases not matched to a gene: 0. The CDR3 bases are TGTGCCAGCAGCTTAGAGGGACTAGCGGGAGGGACCGGGGAGCTGTTTTTT. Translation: CASSLEGLAGGTGELFF.

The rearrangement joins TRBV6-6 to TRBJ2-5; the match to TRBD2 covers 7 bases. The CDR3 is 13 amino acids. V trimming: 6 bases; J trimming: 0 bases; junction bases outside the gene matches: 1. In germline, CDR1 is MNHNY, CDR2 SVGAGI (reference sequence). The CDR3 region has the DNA TGTGCCAGCAGGAGCGGGAACCAAGAGACCCAGTACTTC. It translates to CASRSGNQETQYF.